What follows are 26 T cell receptor beta chains derived from one specimen sequenced in a study of cytomegalovirus exposure and HLA in healthy donors. The PCR contained 60 Vbeta and 13 Jbeta primers. Measured with immunoSEQ multiplex PCR; TCRdb has only the in-frame clones, and not every one. The repertoire table contains approximately 140,000 clones. Sequencing input: PBMCs. The source of these receptors is a man aged 40-50 years in good health and CMV-seronegative.

The genes are TRBV2 and TRBJ2-3, with 7 bases fitting TRBD1. Looked up from germline, CDR1 is SNHLY and CDR2 is FYNNEI. V dropped 6 bases and J dropped 3; count of bases not matched to a gene: 6. This CDR3 has 14 residues. The CDR3 loop is CASSYRGWTDTQYF. In DNA, the CDR3 is TGTGCCAGCAGCTACAGGGGTTGGACAGATACGCAGTATTTT.

The chain couples TRBV10-1 to TRBJ1-1; D possibly corresponds to TRBD1 (5 bases). This CDR3 has 15 residues. Germline CDR1 reads WNHNN; CDR2 reads SYGVQD (reference sequence). The ends were cut back, 3 bases at V and 4 bases at J, with 15 bases in the middle. CDR3 protein: CASSDPATVCTEAFF. CDR3 nucleotides: TGCGCCAGCAGTGACCCCGCGACAGTTTGCACTGAAGCTTTCTTT.

V gene TRBV2 combines with J gene TRBJ1-2; the D is unclear. There are 14 residues in the CDR3. Germline V CDR1 and CDR2: SNHLY, FYNNEI. V was shortened by 3 bases and J by 2 bases, with 10 bases between the two germline ends. The DNA for the CDR3 is TGTGCCAGCAGTGATCCGGGATCAAACTATGGCTACACCTTC. Its protein is CASSDPGSNYGYTF. Combining the CDR3 with reference TRBV2 and TRBJ1-2 gives the whole variable domain EPEVTQTPSHQVTQMGQEVILRCVPISNHLYFYWYRQILGQKVEFLVSFYNNEISEKSEIFDDQFSVERPDGSNFTLKIRSTKLEDSAMYFCASSDPGSNYGYTFGSGTRLTVV.

The V gene is TRBV6-1, the J gene TRBJ2-5; the match to TRBD2 covers 9 bases. Trimming removed 0 bases from V and 5 bases from J; junction bases left unmatched: 10. CDR3 size: 17 residues. Germline V lookup: CDR1 MNHNS, CDR2 SASEGT. The CDR3 sequence is CASSEAHASGVGETQYF. The CDR3 DNA sequence: TGTGCCAGCAGTGAAGCGCACGCTAGCGGGGTCGGGGAGACCCAGTACTTC.

The chain carries TRBV11-2 and TRBJ2-4; 8 bases are shared with TRBD2. V shed 5 bases, J shed 6 bases, and the junction held 9 bases outside the gene matches. Germline CDR1 SGHAT, CDR2 FQNNGV. The CDR3 extends over 15 amino acids. The CDR3 loop reads CASSPLAALGNIQYF. The CDR3 nucleotides are TGTGCCAGCAGCCCACTAGCGGCCTTAGGAAACATTCAGTACTTC. Supplemented by reference TRBV11-2 and TRBJ2-4, the full variable domain reads EAGVAQSPRYKIIEKRQSVAFWCNPISGHATLYWYQQILGQGPKLLIQFQNNGVVDDSQLPKDRFSAERLKGVDSTLKIQPAKLEDSAVYLCASSPLAALGNIQYFGAGTRLSVL.

The rearrangement links TRBV19 to TRBJ2-2, with 10 bases lining up with TRBD2. The V gene's germline CDR1 is LNHDA and CDR2 SQIVND (reference sequence). The V gene end was trimmed by 5 bases and the J gene end by 4 bases; junction bases not matched to a gene: 4. CDR3 size: 15 residues. DNA for the CDR3: TGTGCCAGTAGTCCCTTAGCGGGGGGCACCGGGGAGCTGTTTTTT. This gives the protein CASSPLAGGTGELFF.

This sequence joins TRBV7-2 and TRBJ1-2; 8 positions agree with TRBD1. Germline V lookup: CDR1 SGHTA, CDR2 FQGNSA. The CDR3 extends over 14 amino acids. V was clipped by 5 bases and J by 4 bases; unmatched bases: 6. CDR3 amino acids: CASSNTGGGYGYTF. CDR3 nucleotide sequence: TGTGCCAGCAGCAATACAGGGGGGGGCTATGGCTACACCTTC.

The chain joins TRBV6-5 to TRBJ1-1; 7 bases are shared with TRBD1. Germline values: CDR1 MNHEY, CDR2 SVGAGI. The ends lost 3 bases at V and 1 base at J; junction bases unmatched: 2. The CDR3 is 14 residues long. CDR3 residues: CASSYGTANTEAFF. The CDR3 DNA sequence: TGTGCCAGCAGTTATGGGACAGCGAACACTGAAGCTTTCTTT.

The V and J genes are TRBV18 and TRBJ1-6; tentative D call: TRBD1 (6 bases). Germline V gene sequence: CDR1 KGHSH, CDR2 LQKENI. V lost 3 bases and J 8 bases, leaving 17 bases between the germline ends. This CDR3 spans 16 amino acids. The chain's CDR3 is CASSPGQPSRDSPLHF. DNA of the CDR3: TGTGCCAGCTCACCTGGACAGCCAAGCCGGGATTCACCCCTCCACTTT.

This chain uses TRBV2 with TRBJ2-2; 8 nucleotides align to TRBD2. The CDR3 spans 15 residues. The trim removed 4 bases at V and 4 bases at J, leaving 5 bases unmatched. Germline V gene lookup returns CDR1 SNHLY and CDR2 FYNNEI. The CDR3 here is CASSVERGSTGELFF. The CDR3 DNA reads TGTGCCAGCAGTGTCGAGCGGGGGAGCACCGGGGAGCTGTTTTTT.

The chain combines TRBV11-1 with TRBJ2-5; maybe TRBD1 (6 bases). Germline CDR1 and CDR2: SGHAT and FQDESV (reference sequence). This CDR3 comprises 13 residues. V was clipped by 4 bases and J by 5 bases, with 11 bases between them. The DNA for the CDR3 is TGTGCCAGCAGCTCAGGCAGGGGTGAGACCCAGTACTTC. It yields the protein CASSSGRGETQYF.

The rearrangement joins TRBV5-1 to TRBJ1-5, with D perhaps matching TRBD1 (5 bases). V was shortened by 4 bases and J by 1 base, with 12 bases between the two germline ends. The CDR3 sequence is 15 residues long. Germline CDR1 is SGHRS and CDR2 is YFSETQ. CDR3 bases: TGCGCCAGCAGCCCCGGGGGAAACAGCAATCAGCCCCAGCATTTT. Translation gives CASSPGGNSNQPQHF.

This rearrangement joins TRBV19 to TRBJ2-5; possibly TRBD1 for D (8 bases). This CDR3 region has 15 residues. CDR1 LNHDA and CDR2 SQIVND come from the germline V gene (reference sequence). Between the trimmed V and J ends, which lost 6 bases and 4 bases, there was a span of 18 bases. The CDR3 loop reads CASSPGGGGAETQYF. In DNA, the CDR3 is TGTGCCAGTAGCCCAGGGGGCGGGGGAGCAGAGACCCAGTACTTC. Combining the CDR3 with reference TRBV19 and TRBJ2-5 gives the whole variable domain DGGITQSPKYLFRKEGQNVTLSCEQNLNHDAMYWYRQDPGQGLRLIYYSQIVNDFQKGDIAEGYSVSREKKESFPLTVTSAQKNPTAFYLCASSPGGGGAETQYFGPGTRLLVL.

V usage is TRBV11-1 and J usage is TRBJ1-4; 7 bases map to TRBD1. The CDR3 has 16 amino acids. The junction had 10 bases not matched to a gene; V was cut back by 5 bases and J by 4 bases. Germline loops: CDR1 SGHAT, CDR2 FQDESV (reference sequence). The CDR3 nucleotides are TGTGCCAGCAGCAAGGAGAGGGGGCGTGATAATGAAAAACTGTTTTTT. Translated: CASSKERGRDNEKLFF.

This chain uses TRBV2 with TRBJ2-1, with 7 bases aligning to TRBD2. The CDR3 runs 15 residues. Trimming cost V 8 bases and J 5 bases; bases outside gene matches: 12. Germline V gene data show CDR1 as SNHLY and CDR2 as FYNNEI. The CDR3 loop reads CASRLESGGHNEQFF. The CDR3 nucleotides read TGTGCCAGCCGGCTAGAATCGGGGGGACACAATGAGCAGTTCTTC. The variable domain in full, with the rest retrieved from reference TRBV2 and TRBJ2-1, is EPEVTQTPSHQVTQMGQEVILRCVPISNHLYFYWYRQILGQKVEFLVSFYNNEISEKSEIFDDQFSVERPDGSNFTLKIRSTKLEDSAMYFCASRLESGGHNEQFFGPGTRLTVL.

Worth noting for this clone: The same CDR3 also results from other DNA sequences found in this sample. The chain recombines TRBV5-1 with TRBJ1-6; D is ambiguous. Germline CDR1 and CDR2: SGHRS and YFSETQ. The CDR3 runs 16 residues. Trimming stripped 3 bases from V and 10 bases from J, with 20 bases between. CDR3 region: CASSSGSTGIVSPLHF. The CDR3 bases are TGCGCCAGCAGCTCGGGATCAACGGGGATTGTCTCACCCCTCCACTTT.

The chain uses TRBV9 and TRBJ1-6; a possible D gene is TRBD1 (6 bases). This CDR3 is built from 15 residues. Deletions cut 3 bases from V and 10 bases from J, with 17 bases between. Per the germline V gene, CDR1 is SGDLS and CDR2 is YYNGEE. This CDR3 reads CASSAFSRGGSPLHF. The CDR3 nucleotides read TGTGCCAGCAGCGCTTTCTCTCGAGGGGGATCACCCCTCCACTTT.

The chain combines TRBV11-1 with TRBJ1-6, with D unclear. The CDR3 consists of 14 residues. CDR1 is SGHAT, CDR2 FQDESV, per germline (reference sequence). The V gene lost 4 bases and the J gene lost 8 bases, with 12 bases spanning the gap. The CDR3 sequence is CASSSSPGDSPLHF. CDR3 DNA: TGTGCCAGCAGCTCGAGCCCGGGAGATTCACCCCTCCACTTT.

The J gene is TRBJ1-2, the V gene TRBV28, with TRBD1 matching 7 bases. The CDR3 covers 17 residues. Germline CDR1 and CDR2: MDHEN and SYDVKM. Trimming took 2 bases from V and 1 from J; bases not matched to a gene: 10. This CDR3 reads CASSLTPTGNFNYGYTF. The CDR3 nucleotides read TGTGCCAGCAGTTTAACCCCGACAGGGAATTTTAACTATGGCTACACCTTC.

The rearrangement joins TRBV7-9 to TRBJ1-1; 7 bases line up with TRBD1. The ends lost 5 bases at V and 12 bases at J; junction bases unmatched: 9. CDR1 is SEHNR and CDR2 is FQNEAQ in the germline V gene (reference sequence). There are 12 residues in the CDR3. The CDR3 sequence is CASSPSGGRTFF. Written as DNA, the CDR3 is TGTGCCAGCAGCCCTTCAGGGGGACGAACTTTCTTT.

CDR3 nucleotides: TGTGCCAGTAGTATCAGTCAGGGGTGGAATTCACCCCTCCACTTT. This translates into CASSISQGWNSPLHF. The chain couples TRBV19 to TRBJ1-6; TRBD1 might be the D (6 bases). Germline V CDR1 and CDR2: LNHDA, SQIVND (reference sequence). The CDR3 spans 15 residues. Trimming removed 3 bases at V and 7 bases at J, with 13 bases between.

V usage is TRBV6-6 and J usage is TRBJ2-5; TRBD2 aligns across 11 bases. The germline V gene has CDR1 MNHNY and CDR2 SVGAGI (reference sequence). The CDR3 sequence is 15 residues long. The junction had 1 base not matched to a gene; V was cut back by 4 bases and J by 0 bases. The CDR3 is CASSSSGGYQETQYF. The CDR3 coding sequence is TGTGCCAGCAGTTCTAGCGGGGGGTACCAAGAGACCCAGTACTTC.

V usage is TRBV28 and J usage is TRBJ2-7, with a possible D match to TRBD2 (6 bases). This CDR3 contains 14 residues. CDR1 and CDR2 from the germline V gene are MDHEN and SYDVKM. V was trimmed by 8 bases and J by 2 bases, leaving 16 bases between them. CDR3 DNA: TGTGCCAGCGCCTCCATGTGGGGGGCCTACGAGCAGTACTTC. Translating gives CASASMWGAYEQYF. The whole variable domain, filled in from reference TRBV28 and TRBJ2-7, reads DVKVTQSSRYLVKRTGEKVFLECVQDMDHENMFWYRQDPGLGLRLIYFSYDVKMKEKGDIPEGYSVSREKKERFSLILESASTNQTSMYLCASASMWGAYEQYFGPGTRLTVT.

The chain recombines TRBV7-3 with TRBJ2-2, with no clear D. CDR1 is SGHTA, CDR2 FQGTGA, per germline. V shed 5 bases and J shed 0 bases, with 4 bases lying between them. CDR3 size: 13 residues. The CDR3 reads CASSTPNTGELFF. The DNA for the CDR3 is TGTGCCAGCAGCACACCGAACACCGGGGAGCTGTTTTTT. The complete variable domain, with remaining parts taken from reference TRBV7-3 and TRBJ2-2, reads GAGVSQTPSNKVTEKGKYVELRCDPISGHTALYWYRQSLGQGPEFLIYFQGTGAADDSGLPNDRFFAVRPEGSVSTLKIQRTERGDSAVYLCASSTPNTGELFFGEGSRLTVL.

The chain employs TRBV28 and TRBJ1-2, with TRBD1 matching over 9 bases. The CDR3 runs to 15 residues. V lost 2 bases to trimming and J lost 8 bases; unmatched junction nucleotides: 9. Looked up from germline, CDR1 is MDHEN and CDR2 is SYDVKM. In nucleotides, the CDR3 is TGTGCCAGCAGTTTACCACTAGGACAGGGGCCCGGCTACACCTTC. This codes for CASSLPLGQGPGYTF.

The V and J genes are TRBV6-5 and TRBJ1-1; tentatively, D is TRBD1 (5 bases). Germline values: CDR1 MNHEY, CDR2 SVGAGI. The V gene lost 4 bases and the J gene lost 2 bases, with 8 bases spanning the gap. This CDR3 comprises 13 residues. For the CDR3, the DNA is TGTGCCAGCAGTTTGGGGCGTAACACTGAAGCTTTCTTT. This translates into CASSLGRNTEAFF.